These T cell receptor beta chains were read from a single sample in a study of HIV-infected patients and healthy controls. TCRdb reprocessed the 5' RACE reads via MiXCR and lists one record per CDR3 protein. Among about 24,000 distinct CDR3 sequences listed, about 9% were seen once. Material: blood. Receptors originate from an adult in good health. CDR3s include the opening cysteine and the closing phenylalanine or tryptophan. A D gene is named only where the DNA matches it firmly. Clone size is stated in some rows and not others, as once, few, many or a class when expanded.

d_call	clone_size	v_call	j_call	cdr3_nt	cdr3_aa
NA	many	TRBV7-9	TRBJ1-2	TGTGCCAGCAGCCCGGCAGGGTTGGTTTCGAACTATGGCTACACCTTC	CASSPAGLVSNYGYTF
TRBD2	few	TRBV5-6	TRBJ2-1	TGTGCCAGCAGCCAGGGACTAGCGGGGATATACTCCTACAATGAGCAGTTCTTC	CASSQGLAGIYSYNEQFF
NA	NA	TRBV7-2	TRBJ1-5	TGTGCCAGCAGCTTAGCGAGCCAGCCTAGCAATCAGCCCCAGCATTTT	CASSLASQPSNQPQHF
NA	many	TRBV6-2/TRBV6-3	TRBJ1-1	TGTGCCAGCAGAGTTTTAAAGGGCACTGAAGCTTTCTTT	CASRVLKGTEAFF
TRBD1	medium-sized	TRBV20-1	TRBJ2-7	TGCAGTGCTAGTTCACCACAGGGGGCGGGTGAGCAGTACTTC	CSASSPQGAGEQYF
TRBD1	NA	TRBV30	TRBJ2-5	TGTGCCTGGAAGATCCCCGGACAGGGCATAGGGACCCAGTACTTC	CAWKIPGQGIGTQYF
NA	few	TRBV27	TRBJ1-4	TGTGCCAGCAGTTTCGGGGGACCCACGTCTAATGAAAAACTGTTTTTT	CASSFGGPTSNEKLFF
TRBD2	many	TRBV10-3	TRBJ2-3	TGTGCCATCAGTGGACTAGCGGGGGGGCCGGACACAGATACGCAGTATTTT	CAISGLAGGPDTDTQYF
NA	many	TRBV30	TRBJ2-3	TGTGCCTGGAGTGTAAGCAGAATAGCCCTAGTCACAGATACGCAGTATTTT	CAWSVSRIALVTDTQYF
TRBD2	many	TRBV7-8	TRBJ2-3	TGTGCCAGCAGCTCCCGGAGTAGCGGGTTTACAGATACGCAGTATTTT	CASSSRSSGFTDTQYF
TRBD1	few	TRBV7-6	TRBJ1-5	TGTGCCAGCAGCTTATCTTCGACAGGGCGTCAGCCCCAGCATTTT	CASSLSSTGRQPQHF
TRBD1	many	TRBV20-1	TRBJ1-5	TGCAGTGCTAACGGACAGGGGGACCATCAGCCCCAGCATTTT	CSANGQGDHQPQHF